This T cell receptor beta chain came from a study of blood T cell repertoires in COVID-19. Looking at the study overall: From T cells, B-cell-depleted T cells, or PBMCs came the material, which was cDNA or gDNA.

Original data processing: Researchers report that nucleated cell counts were estimated from reference gene primer amplification. Profiling relied on immunoSEQ multiplex PCR, and the TCRdb table lists in-frame clones only, not all of them. That table furnishes V, J and clone size, whereas the DNA furnished D and trimming. The sample yields approximately 250,000 clones, more than 85% seen once. The V gene end was trimmed by 5 bases and the J gene end by 4 bases; junction bases not matched to a gene: 9. Germline CDR1 reads SGHTA; CDR2 reads FQGTGA. The CDR3 length is 16 residues. Seattle enrolled patients during active infection and tracked them longitudinally.

The clonotype was recovered from a woman aged 55-69 years with COVID-19, enrolled during active disease. Sample: peripheral blood. The chain links TRBV7-3 to TRBJ2-1, with 9 bases identical to TRBD1. CDR3 nucleotides: TGTGCCAGCAGCACCGGGACAGGGTCCCTATACAATGAGCAGTTCTTC. Translation gives CASSTGTGSLYNEQFF.